A selection of T cell receptor beta chains follows, all from one sample in a study of PD-1 blockade in classical Hodgkin lymphoma. The repertoire was sequenced with immunoSEQ multiplex PCR; TCRdb's copy has only in-frame clones and lacks some. The sample records 12,000 or so clones, approximately 84% being singletons. This specimen consisted of CD8+ T cells from blood, obtained at baseline. Every receptor here comes from a human donor with classical Hodgkin lymphoma. CDR3s include the opening cysteine and the closing phenylalanine or tryptophan. A D gene is named only where the DNA matches it firmly. The size field is filled for only some rows; it gives once, few, many or a size class.

>-|-|TRBJ2-4|TRBV10-2
TGCGCCAGCAGTGCCTCCTTTTGGCTCTGGGCAGCCAAAAACATTCAGTACTTC
CASSASFWLWAAKNIQYF
>-|once|TRBJ2-7|TRBV4-1
TGCGCCAGCAGCCAAGAGAGTGGGAGGAACTACGAGCAGTACTTC
CASSQESGRNYEQYF
>-|-|TRBJ1-2|TRBV19
TGTGCCAGTAGTATAACGACAGGAGGGATTTATGGCTACACCTTC
CASSITTGGIYGYTF
>-|-|TRBJ1-1|TRBV19
TGTGCCAGTAGGTGGATGTCGGGGGGAAAGGCCACTGAAGCTTTCTTT
CASRWMSGGKATEAFF
>TRBD1|once|TRBJ1-2|TRBV19
TGTGCCAGTAGTATCTCTACAGGGGGTTACTACACCTTC
CASSISTGGYYTF
>TRBD2|-|TRBJ2-7|TRBV19
TGTGCCAGTAGTATAGGGACTAGCGGGAGAGAATACGAGCAGTACTTC
CASSIGTSGREYEQYF
>-|-|TRBJ2-3|TRBV10-2
TGCGCCAGCAGTGAGGATCAGGGAGTAGATACGCAGTATTTT
CASSEDQGVDTQYF
>-|-|TRBJ2-3|TRBV15
TGTGCCACCAGCAGACTAATGGATGATACGCAGTATTTT
CATSRLMDDTQYF
>TRBD2|-|TRBJ2-1|TRBV5-1
TGCGCCAGCAGCTTGTTTACTAGCGACTCCTACAATGAGCAGTTCTTC
CASSLFTSDSYNEQFF
>-|-|TRBJ2-5|TRBV25-1
TGTGCCAGCAGTGATTGGGGTTCAGAGACCCAGTACTTC
CASSDWGSETQYF
>-|-|TRBJ2-7|TRBV11-2
TGTGCCAGCAGCCTTAGAGGGGGAGGGCCTTTTCGGGAGCAGTACTTC
CASSLRGGGPFREQYF